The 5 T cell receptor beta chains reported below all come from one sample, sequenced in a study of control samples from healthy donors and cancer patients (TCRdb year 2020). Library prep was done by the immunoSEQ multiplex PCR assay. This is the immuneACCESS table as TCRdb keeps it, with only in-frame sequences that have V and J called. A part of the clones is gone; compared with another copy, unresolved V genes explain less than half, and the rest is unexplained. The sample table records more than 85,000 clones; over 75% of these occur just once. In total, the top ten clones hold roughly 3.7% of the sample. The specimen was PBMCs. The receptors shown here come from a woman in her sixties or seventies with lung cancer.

CDR3 DNA: TGTGCTAGTGGTTTGGGGAGTACGAACACTGAAGCTTTCTTT. Translation gives CASGLGSTNTEAFF. The chain recombines TRBV12-5 with TRBJ1-1; D not certain. This CDR3 spans 14 amino acids. Per germline, CDR1 LGHNT and CDR2 FRNRAP. V shed 1 base and J shed 1 base, with 7 bases lying between them.

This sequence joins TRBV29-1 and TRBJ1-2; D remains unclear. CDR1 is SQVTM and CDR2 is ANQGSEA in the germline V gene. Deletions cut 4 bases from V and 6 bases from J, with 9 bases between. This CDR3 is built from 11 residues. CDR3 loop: CSVGYTNGYTF. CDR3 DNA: TGCAGCGTTGGGTACACGAATGGCTACACCTTC.

In nucleotides, the CDR3 is TGTGCCAGCACGAACAGCCACTCCTCTGGGGCCAACGTCCTGACTTTC. Translating gives CASTNSHSSGANVLTF. This chain uses TRBV28 with TRBJ2-6; D call uncertain. CDR3 size: 16 residues. Between the trimmed V and J ends, which lost 7 bases and 0 bases, there was a span of 13 bases. Germline CDR1 is MDHEN and CDR2 is SYDVKM.

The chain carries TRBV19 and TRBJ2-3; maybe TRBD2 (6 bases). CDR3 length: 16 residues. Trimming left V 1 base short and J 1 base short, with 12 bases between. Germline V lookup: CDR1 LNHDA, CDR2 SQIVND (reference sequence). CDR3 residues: CASSIGGWGGTDTQYF. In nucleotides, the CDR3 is TGTGCCAGTAGTATAGGAGGGTGGGGGGGCACAGATACGCAGTATTTT.

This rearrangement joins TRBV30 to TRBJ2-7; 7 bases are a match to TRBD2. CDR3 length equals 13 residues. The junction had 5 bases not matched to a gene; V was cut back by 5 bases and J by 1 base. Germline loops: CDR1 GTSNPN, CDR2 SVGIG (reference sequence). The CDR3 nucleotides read TGTGCCTGGCAGTCGGGGGGATCCTACGAGCAGTACTTC. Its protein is CAWQSGGSYEQYF.